This T cell receptor (beta chain) emerged from a study of blood T cell repertoires in COVID-19. Study-wide context: Both acute and convalescent COVID-19 samples were obtained from the United States, Italy and Spain. The analysed material was cDNA or gDNA that came from T cells, B-cell-depleted T cells, or PBMCs.

Original methodology: From reference gene primer amplification, estimates of nucleated cell counts were derived. Clones were read by immunoSEQ multiplex PCR, and TCRdb kept only the in-frame ones, dropping some. V, J and clone size are taken as reported in that table, and D and trimming were inferred from the DNA itself. The table shows roughly 130,000 clones, with around three quarters occurring only once. Sequencing was carried out using peripheral blood. The receptor's source is a man aged 55 to 70 with acute or convalescent COVID-19.

The CDR3: CASSVGLRYQETQYF. The CDR3 DNA reads as TGTGCCAGCAGCGTCGGACTCCGTTACCAAGAGACCCAGTACTTC. The chain joins TRBV5-8 to TRBJ2-5, with D possibly matching TRBD2 (5 bases). Germline CDR1 reads SGHTS; CDR2 reads YDEGEE. The CDR3 loop spans 15 amino acids. Trimming stripped 4 bases from V and 0 bases from J, with 13 bases between.